Listed below are T cell receptor beta chains from one sample, sequenced in a study of vaccination and CD4 T cells after COVID-19. The antigens of these receptors remain unknown. Each CDR3 protein gets one entry after TCRdb re-called the PCR reads with MiXCR. The sample holds roughly 9,000 distinct CDR3 sequences; approximately 49% are singletons and the top ten take about a fifth. The sample consisted of CD4+ T cells from blood, cultured in vitro. Receptors were obtained from a human donor who had recovered from COVID-19. The CDR3 runs from the conserved cysteine through the conserved F or W. A D gene is named only where the DNA matches it firmly. Size is stated for part of the rows, as once, few or many counts, or as a class when the clone is expanded.

v_gene: TRBV6-5
abundance: NA
j_gene: TRBJ2-3
d_gene: NA
CDR3aa: CASSYERTRGVSTDTQYF
CDR3nt: TGTGCCAGCAGTTACGAACGTACCAGGGGGGTGAGCACAGATACGCAGTATTTT

v_gene: TRBV7-2
abundance: NA
j_gene: TRBJ2-5
d_gene: NA
CDR3aa: CASHGYLGTQYF
CDR3nt: TGTGCCAGCCACGGGTATCTGGGGACCCAGTACTTC

v_gene: TRBV14
abundance: few
j_gene: TRBJ2-1
d_gene: TRBD2
CDR3aa: CASSQRPYLAGGPLGEQFF
CDR3nt: TGTGCCAGCAGCCAAAGACCCTACCTAGCGGGGGGCCCCCTCGGCGAGCAGTTCTTC

v_gene: TRBV7-2
abundance: NA
j_gene: TRBJ2-1
d_gene: NA
CDR3aa: CASSFDQIPAGQFF
CDR3nt: TGTGCCAGCAGCTTCGACCAGATTCCAGCCGGGCAGTTCTTC

v_gene: TRBV24-1
abundance: few
j_gene: TRBJ2-2
d_gene: TRBD2
CDR3aa: CATSDPGRVTGELFF
CDR3nt: TGTGCCACCAGTGATCCGGGGAGGGTCACCGGGGAGCTGTTTTTT

v_gene: TRBV12-3/TRBV12-4
abundance: NA
j_gene: TRBJ1-2
d_gene: NA
CDR3aa: CASSLEGSGHTF
CDR3nt: TGTGCCAGCAGTTTAGAGGGGTCTGGCCACACCTTC

v_gene: TRBV5-6
abundance: NA
j_gene: TRBJ2-5
d_gene: TRBD1
CDR3aa: CASSSRRGQGSWETQYF
CDR3nt: TGTGCCAGCAGCTCCCGACGGGGACAGGGTTCGTGGGAGACCCAGTACTTC

v_gene: TRBV4-3
abundance: NA
j_gene: TRBJ2-3
d_gene: NA
CDR3aa: CASSLGPRKFTDTQYF
CDR3nt: TGCGCCAGCAGCCTGGGACCCCGAAAATTCACAGATACGCAGTATTTT

v_gene: TRBV7-2
abundance: NA
j_gene: TRBJ2-3
d_gene: TRBD1
CDR3aa: CASSRSEGAWSDTQYF
CDR3nt: TGTGCCAGCAGCCGTAGCGAGGGGGCCTGGTCAGATACGCAGTATTTT

v_gene: TRBV20-1
abundance: few
j_gene: TRBJ2-3
d_gene: TRBD2
CDR3aa: CSALAGGSDTQYF
CDR3nt: TGCAGTGCCCTAGCGGGGGGGTCAGATACGCAGTATTTT

v_gene: TRBV9
abundance: NA
j_gene: TRBJ2-1
d_gene: NA
CDR3aa: CASSAAGLPNNEQFF
CDR3nt: TGTGCCAGCAGCGCGGCGGGACTCCCTAACAATGAGCAGTTCTTC

v_gene: TRBV7-9
abundance: NA
j_gene: TRBJ1-2
d_gene: NA
CDR3aa: CASSTSDTLGYGYTF
CDR3nt: TGTGCCAGCAGCACCTCGGACACTCTTGGCTATGGCTACACCTTC

v_gene: TRBV11-3
abundance: NA
j_gene: TRBJ2-7
d_gene: TRBD1
CDR3aa: CASSSGQAMMVYF
CDR3nt: TGTGCCAGCAGCTCGGGACAGGCCATGATGGTGTACTTC

v_gene: TRBV7-8
abundance: NA
j_gene: TRBJ2-3
d_gene: TRBD2
CDR3aa: CASSLLAGTDTQYF
CDR3nt: TGTGCCAGCAGCTTACTAGCGGGCACAGATACGCAGTATTTT

v_gene: TRBV18
abundance: few
j_gene: TRBJ2-4
d_gene: NA
CDR3aa: CASTSGGVGNIQYF
CDR3nt: TGTGCCAGCACCTCTGGGGGAGTGGGAAACATTCAGTACTTC

v_gene: TRBV20-1
abundance: NA
j_gene: TRBJ2-1
d_gene: NA
CDR3aa: CSAMGTFHNEQFF
CDR3nt: TGCAGTGCTATGGGGACTTTTCACAATGAGCAGTTCTTC

v_gene: TRBV2
abundance: NA
j_gene: TRBJ2-7
d_gene: TRBD1
CDR3aa: CASNEQGNWGEQYF
CDR3nt: TGTGCCAGCAACGAACAGGGGAATTGGGGCGAGCAGTACTTC

v_gene: TRBV6-1
abundance: NA
j_gene: TRBJ1-1
d_gene: TRBD1
CDR3aa: CASSTDRGSANTEAFF
CDR3nt: TGTGCCAGCAGTACGGACAGGGGCAGTGCGAACACTGAAGCTTTCTTT

v_gene: TRBV6-5
abundance: few
j_gene: TRBJ1-1
d_gene: NA
CDR3aa: CASSSTGWQSLGNTEAFF
CDR3nt: TGTGCCAGCAGTTCAACAGGGTGGCAAAGTCTGGGGAACACTGAAGCTTTCTTT

v_gene: TRBV12-3/TRBV12-4
abundance: NA
j_gene: TRBJ1-2
d_gene: TRBD1
CDR3aa: CASSFRDRDNYGYTF
CDR3nt: TGTGCCAGCAGTTTTAGGGACAGGGATAACTATGGCTACACCTTC

v_gene: TRBV9
abundance: NA
j_gene: TRBJ1-1
d_gene: NA
CDR3aa: CASIGEAFF
CDR3nt: TGTGCCAGCATTGGGGAAGCTTTCTTT

v_gene: TRBV5-1
abundance: few
j_gene: TRBJ1-2
d_gene: TRBD1
CDR3aa: CASSPAQGANGYTF
CDR3nt: TGCGCCAGCAGCCCTGCCCAGGGGGCGAATGGCTACACCTTC

v_gene: TRBV11-1
abundance: NA
j_gene: TRBJ1-2
d_gene: TRBD1
CDR3aa: CASSLGGGAGYTF
CDR3nt: TGTGCCAGCAGCCTTGGAGGGGGCGCTGGCTACACCTTC

v_gene: TRBV20-1
abundance: few
j_gene: TRBJ2-3
d_gene: NA
CDR3aa: CSASSYVTDTQYF
CDR3nt: TGCAGTGCTAGCAGCTACGTGACAGATACGCAGTATTTT

v_gene: TRBV7-2
abundance: few
j_gene: TRBJ1-1
d_gene: TRBD1
CDR3aa: CASGADRVSAEAFF
CDR3nt: TGTGCCAGCGGCGCAGACAGGGTTAGTGCTGAAGCTTTCTTT

v_gene: TRBV19
abundance: few
j_gene: TRBJ2-4
d_gene: TRBD1
CDR3aa: CASSIDGQGLAKNIQYF
CDR3nt: TGTGCCAGTAGTATAGACGGACAGGGACTAGCCAAAAACATTCAGTACTTC

v_gene: TRBV28
abundance: medium-sized
j_gene: TRBJ2-5
d_gene: NA
CDR3aa: CASSSLETQYF
CDR3nt: TGTGCCAGCAGCTCACTAGAGACCCAGTACTTC

v_gene: TRBV15
abundance: medium-sized
j_gene: TRBJ1-6
d_gene: NA
CDR3aa: CATSRDRAINSPLHF
CDR3nt: TGTGCCACCAGCAGAGATCGGGCCATTAATTCACCCCTCCACTTT

v_gene: TRBV6-2/TRBV6-3
abundance: few
j_gene: TRBJ1-5
d_gene: NA
CDR3aa: CASSRGRNQPQHF
CDR3nt: TGTGCCAGCTCCAGGGGACGCAATCAGCCCCAGCATTTT

v_gene: TRBV28
abundance: NA
j_gene: TRBJ1-5
d_gene: NA
CDR3aa: CASSLSYYQPQHF
CDR3nt: TGTGCCAGCAGTTTATCATATTATCAGCCCCAGCATTTT

v_gene: TRBV29-1
abundance: NA
j_gene: TRBJ2-1
d_gene: TRBD2
CDR3aa: CSVRTSGRGFSYNEQFF
CDR3nt: TGCAGCGTCCGGACTAGCGGGAGGGGTTTTTCCTACAATGAGCAGTTCTTC

v_gene: TRBV9
abundance: NA
j_gene: TRBJ2-2
d_gene: NA
CDR3aa: CASSVDTLFGELFF
CDR3nt: TGTGCCAGCAGCGTTGACACCTTGTTCGGGGAGCTGTTTTTT

v_gene: TRBV6-2/TRBV6-3
abundance: NA
j_gene: TRBJ2-7
d_gene: NA
CDR3aa: CASTTVRYEQYF
CDR3nt: TGTGCCAGCACTACAGTACGTTACGAGCAGTACTTC

v_gene: TRBV12-3/TRBV12-4
abundance: NA
j_gene: TRBJ2-7
d_gene: NA
CDR3aa: CASSLGLGEQYF
CDR3nt: TGTGCCAGCAGTTTAGGGCTTGGCGAGCAGTACTTC

v_gene: TRBV10-1
abundance: NA
j_gene: TRBJ2-2
d_gene: NA
CDR3aa: CASRGDTGELFF
CDR3nt: TGCGCCAGCAGGGGCGACACCGGGGAGCTGTTTTTT

v_gene: TRBV6-1
abundance: NA
j_gene: TRBJ2-5
d_gene: NA
CDR3aa: CASSRDVQETQYF
CDR3nt: TGTGCCAGCAGCCGGGACGTTCAAGAGACCCAGTACTTC

v_gene: TRBV7-2
abundance: once
j_gene: TRBJ1-4
d_gene: TRBD1
CDR3aa: CASSLAGTDAEKLFF
CDR3nt: TGTGCCAGCAGCTTAGCCGGGACAGATGCTGAAAAACTGTTTTTT

v_gene: TRBV19
abundance: NA
j_gene: TRBJ2-2
d_gene: NA
CDR3aa: CASSIGKTGGELFF
CDR3nt: TGTGCCAGTAGTATTGGCAAAACGGGCGGGGAGCTGTTTTTT

v_gene: TRBV14
abundance: NA
j_gene: TRBJ2-2
d_gene: NA
CDR3aa: CASSRGPENTGELFF
CDR3nt: TGTGCCAGCAGTCGGGGACCAGAAAACACCGGGGAGCTGTTTTTT

v_gene: TRBV5-1
abundance: once
j_gene: TRBJ1-2
d_gene: TRBD1
CDR3aa: CASSWTGEYGYTF
CDR3nt: TGCGCCAGCAGCTGGACAGGGGAGTATGGCTACACCTTC

v_gene: TRBV7-2
abundance: NA
j_gene: TRBJ2-7
d_gene: TRBD2
CDR3aa: CASSLKGTSGGAYEQYF
CDR3nt: TGTGCCAGCAGCCTAAAGGGAACTAGCGGGGGAGCATACGAGCAGTACTTC

v_gene: TRBV2
abundance: NA
j_gene: TRBJ2-7
d_gene: NA
CDR3aa: CASSEDGAYEQYF
CDR3nt: TGTGCCAGCAGTGAAGACGGAGCCTACGAGCAGTACTTC

v_gene: TRBV6-2/TRBV6-3
abundance: NA
j_gene: TRBJ1-2
d_gene: TRBD1
CDR3aa: CASRPTGATRGYTF
CDR3nt: TGTGCCAGCAGGCCTACAGGGGCCACGCGAGGCTACACCTTC

v_gene: TRBV6-1
abundance: once
j_gene: TRBJ2-7
d_gene: TRBD1
CDR3aa: CASRTTGVQYEQYF
CDR3nt: TGTGCCAGCAGAACGACAGGGGTACAATACGAGCAGTACTTC

v_gene: TRBV4-1
abundance: NA
j_gene: TRBJ1-4
d_gene: TRBD1
CDR3aa: CASSQDLGQGSNEKLFF
CDR3nt: TGCGCCAGCAGCCAAGATCTGGGACAGGGGAGTAATGAAAAACTGTTTTTT

v_gene: TRBV2
abundance: NA
j_gene: TRBJ1-6
d_gene: NA
CDR3aa: CASSVKQYNSPLHF
CDR3nt: TGTGCCAGCAGTGTAAAACAGTATAATTCACCCCTCCACTTT

v_gene: TRBV9
abundance: once
j_gene: TRBJ1-1
d_gene: NA
CDR3aa: CASSRGGTENTEAFF
CDR3nt: TGTGCCAGCAGCCGTGGGGGGACCGAGAACACTGAAGCTTTCTTT

v_gene: TRBV27
abundance: NA
j_gene: TRBJ1-5
d_gene: NA
CDR3aa: CASSLQGGGTTNQPQHF
CDR3nt: TGTGCCAGCAGTCTACAGGGAGGTGGAACAACTAATCAGCCCCAGCATTTT

v_gene: TRBV20-1
abundance: NA
j_gene: TRBJ2-3
d_gene: NA
CDR3aa: CSAETEREGTDTQYF
CDR3nt: TGCAGTGCTGAGACGGAGCGAGAGGGCACAGATACGCAGTATTTT

v_gene: TRBV6-2/TRBV6-3
abundance: NA
j_gene: TRBJ2-1
d_gene: TRBD2
CDR3aa: CASSYSPTSGIYNEQFF
CDR3nt: TGTGCCAGCAGTTACTCCCCGACTAGCGGGATCTACAATGAGCAGTTCTTC

v_gene: TRBV28
abundance: once
j_gene: TRBJ1-6
d_gene: NA
CDR3aa: CASSFTGNYNSPLHF
CDR3nt: TGTGCCAGCAGTTTCACAGGGAACTATAATTCACCCCTCCACTTT

v_gene: TRBV6-2/TRBV6-3
abundance: NA
j_gene: TRBJ1-1
d_gene: TRBD1
CDR3aa: CASNPRWTGGWGTEAFF
CDR3nt: TGTGCCAGCAACCCTAGGTGGACAGGGGGTTGGGGCACTGAAGCTTTCTTT

v_gene: TRBV6-5
abundance: few
j_gene: TRBJ1-6
d_gene: NA
CDR3aa: CASSYDWGNSPLHF
CDR3nt: TGTGCCAGCAGTTACGATTGGGGTAATTCACCCCTCCACTTT

v_gene: TRBV7-2
abundance: NA
j_gene: TRBJ2-5
d_gene: NA
CDR3aa: CASSRWQETQYF
CDR3nt: TGTGCCAGCAGCCGTTGGCAAGAGACCCAGTACTTC

v_gene: TRBV7-3
abundance: NA
j_gene: TRBJ1-1
d_gene: NA
CDR3aa: CASSLRGRGTEAFF
CDR3nt: TGTGCCAGCAGCTTACGGGGGCGGGGCACTGAAGCTTTCTTT

v_gene: TRBV2
abundance: NA
j_gene: TRBJ1-3
d_gene: TRBD1
CDR3aa: CASRGQGAKNTIYF
CDR3nt: TGTGCCAGCAGAGGACAGGGGGCTAAGAACACCATATATTTT

v_gene: TRBV20-1
abundance: hyperexpanded
j_gene: TRBJ1-2
d_gene: NA
CDR3aa: CSAITDGYYGYTF
CDR3nt: TGCAGTGCCATAACGGACGGATACTATGGCTACACCTTC

v_gene: TRBV5-4
abundance: NA
j_gene: TRBJ2-2
d_gene: TRBD1
CDR3aa: CASSLGGGTGKAGELFF
CDR3nt: TGTGCCAGCAGCTTGGGGGGTGGGACAGGCAAGGCCGGGGAGCTGTTTTTT

v_gene: TRBV12-3/TRBV12-4
abundance: NA
j_gene: TRBJ2-2
d_gene: NA
CDR3aa: CASSFQGGGELFF
CDR3nt: TGTGCCAGCAGCTTCCAGGGAGGCGGGGAGCTGTTTTTT

v_gene: TRBV5-1
abundance: NA
j_gene: TRBJ1-1
d_gene: NA
CDR3aa: CASSLGVGAEAFF
CDR3nt: TGCGCCAGCAGCTTAGGGGTTGGGGCTGAAGCTTTCTTT